Below, 11 T cell receptor beta chains from the same sample are listed, as sequenced in a study of blood T cell repertoires in COVID-19. The protocol was immunoSEQ multiplex PCR, while the TCRdb copy is restricted to in-frame clones and leaves out a portion. Here the sample spans 50,000 or so clones, over 80% being singletons. The sequenced sample consisted of peripheral blood. The receptors stem from a man in his 70s with acute or convalescent COVID-19.

The chain employs TRBV28 and TRBJ1-1, with 9 bases lining up with TRBD1. CDR3 size: 18 residues. The V gene's germline CDR1 is MDHEN and CDR2 SYDVKM. The junction had 15 bases not matched to a gene; V was cut back by 6 bases and J by 1 base. DNA of the CDR3: TGTGCCAGCAGGCAACCGTACCCCGGGACAGGGCGGAACACTGAAGCTTTCTTT. Its translation is CASRQPYPGTGRNTEAFF. The full variable domain, rest sourced from reference TRBV28 and TRBJ1-1, is DVKVTQSSRYLVKRTGEKVFLECVQDMDHENMFWYRQDPGLGLRLIYFSYDVKMKEKGDIPEGYSVSREKKERFSLILESASTNQTSMYLCASRQPYPGTGRNTEAFFGQGTRLTVV.

The chain links TRBV14 to TRBJ2-7; TRBD2 matches 10 bases. This CDR3 has 14 residues. CDR1 is SGHDN and CDR2 is FVKESK in the germline V gene. Trimming removed 6 bases from V and 6 bases from J; junction bases left unmatched: 8. Here the CDR3 DNA reads TGTGCCAGCAGTTCACTAGCGGGACTTAGCGAGCAGTACTTC. Encoded protein: CASSSLAGLSEQYF.

V usage is TRBV20-1 and J usage is TRBJ2-5; D gene ambiguous. This CDR3 comprises 11 residues. The germline V gene encodes CDR1 DFQATT and CDR2 SNEGSKA (reference sequence). V was shortened by 3 bases and J by 3 bases, with 5 bases between the two germline ends. CDR3 DNA: TGCAGTGCTAGTTACAAAGAGACCCAGTACTTC. Protein sequence: CSASYKETQYF.

By share of the sample, this clone is medium-sized. V is TRBV5-4 and J is TRBJ1-2; possible D gene TRBD1, 6 bases. Trimming took off 4 bases at V and 2 bases at J, with 9 bases between the two ends. CDR1 and CDR2 (germline): SGHNT, YYREEE (reference sequence). The CDR3 has 13 amino acids. The DNA for the CDR3 is TGTGCCAGCAGCCGCACAGGGAACTATGGCTACACCTTC. Translating gives CASSRTGNYGYTF.

This clone was picked up one time. This chain joins TRBV24-1 and TRBJ2-3; possible D gene TRBD1, 6 bases. V was cut by 3 bases and J by 4 bases, with 13 bases left in between. The germline gives CDR1 KGHDR, CDR2 SFDVKD. The CDR3 covers 15 residues. The CDR3 bases are TGTGCCACCAGTGATATCACAGGGTCGGCAGATACGCAGTATTTT. This sequence encodes CATSDITGSADTQYF.

The chain uses TRBV7-2 and TRBJ2-7; 9 bases line up with TRBD1. J gave up 5 bases and V 5 bases, and 4 bases lay outside the gene matches. The CDR3 runs to 13 residues. Per germline, CDR1 SGHTA and CDR2 FQGNSA. CDR3 amino acids: CASSTDRGNEQYF. The CDR3 DNA follows: TGTGCCAGCAGCACCGACAGGGGGAACGAGCAGTACTTC.

The genes are TRBV29-1 and TRBJ2-2; 9 bases are shared with TRBD2. V dropped 7 bases and J dropped 8; count of bases not matched to a gene: 11. The CDR3 spans 14 residues. Germline V gives CDR1 SQVTM, CDR2 ANQGSEA. The CDR3 sequence: CSGTGTSLGGELFF. The CDR3 DNA is TGCAGCGGAACCGGGACTAGCTTAGGGGGGGAGCTGTTTTTT.

The CDR3 region is CASSSRDSQETQYF. The CDR3 bases are TGTGCCAGCAGTTCGCGGGACAGTCAAGAGACCCAGTACTTC. The rearrangement links TRBV27 to TRBJ2-5; D possibly corresponds to TRBD1 (7 bases). Germline V gene data show CDR1 as MNHEY and CDR2 as SMNVEV (reference sequence). The CDR3 length is 14 residues. Trimming removed 4 bases from V and 2 bases from J, with 11 bases in between.

The V call is TRBV10-3, the J call TRBJ1-1; a weak D match, TRBD1 (5 bases). The ends were cut back, 8 bases at V and 5 bases at J, with 18 bases in the middle. This CDR3 spans 14 amino acids. CDR1 is ENHRY and CDR2 is SYGVKD in the germline V gene. The CDR3 DNA follows: TGTGCCATCTCTGGTTGGCAGGGAGGAACTGAAGCTTTCTTT. Amino acids: CAISGWQGGTEAFF.

The rearrangement links TRBV9 to TRBJ2-2; 8 nucleotides align to TRBD2. CDR3 length equals 16 residues. Germline-derived CDR1 and CDR2 are SGDLS and YYNGEE. V lost 4 bases and J lost 2; bases outside the gene matches: 7. CDR3 nucleotides: TGTGCCAGCAGCCTCACGGGGGGGACAAACACCGGGGAGCTGTTTTTT. Protein: CASSLTGGTNTGELFF.

The chain has TRBV2 and TRBJ1-6; TRBD1 matches at 10 bases. The germline CDR1 and CDR2 sequences are SNHLY and FYNNEI. This CDR3 spans 14 amino acids. J was trimmed by 8 bases and V by 4 bases; bases with no gene match: 2. The CDR3 region has the DNA TGTGCCAGCAGTGCTGGGACAGGGGATTCACCCCTCCACTTT. Translating it yields CASSAGTGDSPLHF.